The sequence of this T cell receptor beta chain was determined in a study of T-cell memory formation after mild COVID-19 (dated by TCRdb to about 2021). At the level of the whole study: Most TCR sequence clusters were specific to one of the two donors. In a couple of donors, T-cell clones that expanded and contracted after mild COVID-19 were tracked by sequencing TCRalpha and TCRbeta repertoires over time. The cohort comprised two young, previously healthy adult volunteers, one female and one male. Overall study results and their limits: The second-wave clones that peaked on day 37 were not confirmed to be SARS-CoV-2 specific. Balanced CD4/CD8 phenotypes were observed for clones contracting from day 15 to 85, whereas a bias towards CD4+ was observed for a second wave of clones expanding from day 15 to 37. Some responding clones were detected in pre-infection memory, suggesting pre-existing cross-reactive memory T cells joined the SARS-CoV-2 response. Contracting CD4+ clones appeared mostly in the CM and EM memory subsets, whereas CD8+ clones were enriched in EMRA. The study covered only a couple of mild cases, and larger cohorts including severe cases with pre-infection samples were considered necessary.

PBMCs were isolated by Ficoll-Paque density gradient centrifugation. The CDR3 contains 12 residues, cysteine and phenylalanine counted. The sequence is cut down to CDR3 DNA, 36 bases in frame from base 1. The trim is 4 bases for V and 6 bases for J, with a gap of 7 bases between the germline ends. For CDR1 and CDR2, the germline V gene (reference sequence) lists PRHDT and FYEKMQ. Sequencing was carried out with an Illumina NovaSeq 6000. TCRalpha and TCRbeta cDNA libraries were built by 5'RACE with constant-segment primers, adding sample barcodes and unique molecular identifiers. Trizol reagent was used to extract RNA from every sample. The libraries were amplified in two PCR steps, and the second step added a second sample barcode and Illumina TruSeq adapters. The libraries were sequenced on an Illumina NovaSeq using 2 x 150 bp paired-end reads. The paper's processing steps were these. Demultiplexing of reads and collapsing into UMI-guided consensus sequences were performed with migec v1.2.7. Using mixcr v2.1.11, the UMI consensuses were aligned to TRA and TRB V and J templates and assembled into clonotypes. Expanded or contracted clonotypes were those called significant by both edgeR and NoisET, with noise models trained on biological replicates. For edgeR calls, the cutoffs were a false discovery rate-adjusted p below 0.01 and a log2 fold-change threshold of 1. PCA with hierarchical clustering of max-normalized trajectories of the 1000 most abundant clonotypes was used as exploratory dynamics analysis. Separately sequenced CD4+ and CD8+ repertoires were used to assign a CD4 or CD8 phenotype to each responding clone. Clones were called with MiXCR by TCRdb after fastp trimmed the public reads at Q25, and only in-frame beta chains were retained. Every entry covers one CDR3 protein and lists the most common genes and DNA from its rows. TCRdb, not the authors, supplied the V and J calls. The sample includes about 210,000 distinct CDR3 sequences, with roughly 10% observed a single time. The ten largest clones capture roughly 3.2% of the sample.

In this sample, this clonotype turned up many times. What this receptor recognizes is not known. Base qualities are not provided; no much larger clone lies one nucleotide away. The origin of this receptor is a man younger than 30 who had mild COVID-19 (a few samples of this study predate the infection). The sample titles of this study are shuffled in the database, so cell type and time point are left out; the donor was told from shared clones. The rearrangement joined TRBV13 to TRBJ2-1; no D gene is confidently identified. The material sequenced was PBMCs or a T cell subset sorted from them (not recorded which). The nucleotide sequence is given as TGTGCCAGCAGCTCCATGGTCAATGAGCAGTTCTTC. It translates to CASSSMVNEQFF.